The 18 T cell receptor beta chains presented below share a single source sample, sequenced in a study of cytomegalovirus exposure and HLA in healthy donors. TCRdb keeps only in-frame clones here, not all; method: immunoSEQ multiplex PCR. The top ten clones hold about 4.1% of a sample with 120,000 or so clones, roughly nine tenths of them seen once. Sequenced: PBMCs. These receptors all come from a man between 18 and 35 years old in good health and CMV-seropositive.

V is TRBV5-1 and J is TRBJ2-7, with D unclear. This CDR3 has 12 residues. The germline V gene has CDR1 SGHRS and CDR2 YFSETQ. With 2 bases removed from V and 0 bases from J, the gap between germline ends came to 3 bases. The CDR3 loop is CASSFNSYEQYF. The CDR3 DNA sequence: TGCGCCAGCAGCTTTAACTCCTACGAGCAGTACTTC. Using reference TRBV5-1 and TRBJ2-7 for the parts outside the CDR3, the full variable domain is KAGVTQTPRYLIKTRGQQVTLSCSPISGHRSVSWYQQTPGQGLQFLFEYFSETQRNKGNFPGRFSGRQFSNSRSEMNVSTLELGDSALYLCASSFNSYEQYFGPGTRLTVT.

The count of this clone is one. V gene TRBV9 combines with J gene TRBJ1-1; D call uncertain. The germline V and J ends were trimmed by 3 bases and 2 bases, with 8 bases remaining between them. CDR1 SGDLS and CDR2 YYNGEE come from the germline V gene. The CDR3 is 13 amino acids. As DNA, the CDR3 is TGTGCCAGCAGCGCTAATCGAAACACTGAAGCTTTCTTT. This translates into CASSANRNTEAFF.

The chain carries TRBV6-4 and TRBJ1-3; unclear D gene. The germline V and J ends were trimmed by 6 bases and 8 bases, with 17 bases remaining between them. Germline V gene sequence: CDR1 MRHNA, CDR2 SNTAGT. This CDR3 contains 14 residues. CDR3 coding DNA: TGTGCCAGCAGGGAGAGATCGACGGAGGACACCATATATTTT. Translation gives CASRERSTEDTIYF.

V and J are TRBV7-9 and TRBJ2-3; unclear D gene. Per germline, CDR1 SEHNR and CDR2 FQNEAQ (reference sequence). This CDR3 spans 12 amino acids. V lost 2 bases to trimming and J lost 2 bases, with 2 bases between them. The CDR3 region is CASSLHTDTQYF. In DNA form, the CDR3 reads TGTGCCAGCAGCTTACACACAGATACGCAGTATTTT. Drawing the rest from reference TRBV7-9 and TRBJ2-3, the complete variable domain is DTGVSQNPRHKITKRGQNVTFRCDPISEHNRLYWYRQTLGQGPEFLTYFQNEAQLEKSRLLSDRFSAERPKGSFSTLEIQRTEQGDSAMYLCASSLHTDTQYFGPGTRLTVL.

The rearrangement joins TRBV4-2 to TRBJ1-1, with 8 nucleotides matching TRBD1. From germline, CDR1 is LGHNA and CDR2 YNFKEQ. CDR3 length equals 14 residues. The J segment lost 8 bases and the V segment lost 5 bases, leaving 10 bases of the junction unmatched. CDR3 in amino acids: CASSLGRGLWEAFF. CDR3 nucleotide sequence: TGTGCCAGCAGCTTGGGCAGGGGGCTCTGGGAAGCTTTCTTT.

The genes are TRBV11-2 and TRBJ1-3, with D possibly matching TRBD1 (5 bases). Germline assignment: CDR1 SGHAT and CDR2 FQNNGV. V was shortened by 10 bases and J by 0 bases, with 13 bases between the two germline ends. This CDR3 is built from 14 residues. The CDR3 DNA follows: TGTGCCACTCAGGGCTTAAGCTCTGGAAACACCATATATTTT. It yields the protein CATQGLSSGNTIYF.

The rearrangement joins TRBV19 to TRBJ1-5, with D possibly being TRBD1 (6 bases). The CDR3 is made up of 14 amino acids. The V and J ends lost 3 bases and 7 bases respectively, with 13 bases between them. CDR1 and CDR2 from the germline V gene are LNHDA and SQIVND (reference sequence). This CDR3 reads CASSIIQGYQPQHF. The CDR3 DNA reads TGTGCCAGTAGTATCATTCAGGGGTACCAGCCCCAGCATTTT. Variable domain in full (rest from reference TRBV19 and TRBJ1-5): DGGITQSPKYLFRKEGQNVTLSCEQNLNHDAMYWYRQDPGQGLRLIYYSQIVNDFQKGDIAEGYSVSREKKESFPLTVTSAQKNPTAFYLCASSIIQGYQPQHFGDGTRLSIL.

This chain joins TRBV5-1 and TRBJ2-3; 9 bases agree with TRBD1. V was pared by 3 bases and J by 2 bases, with 4 bases of the junction left unmatched. Germline V CDR1 and CDR2: SGHRS, YFSETQ. The CDR3 contains 15 residues. CDR3 coding DNA: TGCGCCAGCAGCTGGAGGGACAGGGACACAGATACGCAGTATTTT. Its translation is CASSWRDRDTDTQYF.

The chain combines TRBV7-2 with TRBJ2-7; 8 bases agree with TRBD1. Germline lookup yields CDR1 SGHTA and CDR2 FQGNSA. The CDR3 runs to 16 residues. V lost 1 base and J lost 7; bases outside the gene matches: 12. The CDR3 DNA follows: TGTGCCAGCAGCTTAGGAGGGGGGACAGGTGGGAGGGAGCAGTACTTC. It is translated as CASSLGGGTGGREQYF.

Notes on this clone: A junction end diverges from the germline sequence, so it may reflect a read error. The V call is TRBV19, the J call TRBJ1-5; no clear D gene. CDR1 and CDR2 from the germline V gene are LNHDA and SQIVND (reference sequence). The CDR3 runs to 13 residues. The CDR3 loop is CASSISSYQPQHF. The CDR3 nucleotides read TGTGCCAGTAGTATATCTAGCTATCAGCCCCAGCATTTT.

This chain uses TRBV5-1 with TRBJ1-2; tentative D call: TRBD1 (6 bases). The CDR3 is made up of 14 amino acids. The V end was cut by 0 bases, the J end by 8 bases, with 14 bases between. The germline V gene has CDR1 SGHRS and CDR2 YFSETQ. This chain's CDR3 is CASSLEGGGRGYTF. In DNA, the CDR3 is TGCGCCAGCAGCTTGGAGGGCGGGGGGCGCGGCTACACCTTC.

The chain joins TRBV6-5 to TRBJ1-1; D gene uncertain. Trimming removed 5 bases at V and 0 bases at J, with 10 bases between. Germline-derived CDR1 and CDR2 are MNHEY and SVGAGI. CDR3 size: 14 residues. The CDR3: CASSEVPMNTEAFF. The CDR3 DNA reads as TGTGCCAGCAGTGAAGTTCCTATGAACACTGAAGCTTTCTTT.

The rearrangement uses TRBV11-2 and TRBJ2-5, with 12 bases fitting TRBD2. The germline V gene has CDR1 SGHAT and CDR2 FQNNGV. The CDR3 consists of 17 residues. V trimming: 4 bases; J trimming: 0 bases; junction bases outside the gene matches: 6. CDR3 in DNA: TGTGCCAGCAGCTATGGACTAGCGGGATTATACCAAGAGACCCAGTACTTC. This codes for CASSYGLAGLYQETQYF.

The CDR3 protein is CSVEGADRGVNEKLFF. The CDR3 DNA follows: TGCAGCGTTGAAGGAGCGGACAGGGGGGTTAATGAAAAACTGTTTTTT. The genes are TRBV29-1 and TRBJ1-4; 10 bases are shared with TRBD1. The V gene's germline CDR1 is SQVTM and CDR2 ANQGSEA. Unmatched junction bases numbered 6, after V lost 1 base and J lost 4 bases. The CDR3 has 16 residues.

The chain is built from TRBV5-1 and TRBJ2-3; D is possibly TRBD2 (7 bases). V lost 1 base to trimming and J lost 2 bases, with 14 bases between them. Per germline, CDR1 SGHRS and CDR2 YFSETQ. The CDR3 extends over 16 amino acids. The DNA for the CDR3 is TGCGCCAGCAGCTTGAGTATCGGGGGGCCCACAGATACGCAGTATTTT. Translated: CASSLSIGGPTDTQYF.

J is TRBJ1-5 and V is TRBV28; TRBD1 agrees at 10 bases. V shed 8 bases and J 6 bases; nucleotides not matched to a gene: 4. CDR3 length equals 13 residues. Germline values: CDR1 MDHEN, CDR2 SYDVKM. CDR3 loop: CASWTGGIQPQHF. The CDR3 nucleotides read TGTGCCAGCTGGACAGGGGGGATTCAGCCCCAGCATTTT.

This chain joins TRBV2 and TRBJ2-7; 9 nucleotides match TRBD2. The trim removed 0 bases at V and 7 bases at J, leaving 10 bases unmatched. Germline loops: CDR1 SNHLY, CDR2 FYNNEI. The CDR3 spans 16 residues. CDR3 sequence: CASSEASSGVGVEQYF. In DNA, the CDR3 is TGTGCCAGCAGTGAAGCCTCTAGCGGGGTGGGTGTGGAGCAGTACTTC. Full variable domain (missing parts from reference TRBV2 and TRBJ2-7): EPEVTQTPSHQVTQMGQEVILRCVPISNHLYFYWYRQILGQKVEFLVSFYNNEISEKSEIFDDQFSVERPDGSNFTLKIRSTKLEDSAMYFCASSEASSGVGVEQYFGPGTRLTVT.

This clone came up once. The chain joins TRBV6-5 to TRBJ1-1; perhaps TRBD1 as D (5 bases). Trimming took 2 bases from V and 4 from J, leaving 8 bases between them. Germline CDR1 reads MNHEY; CDR2 reads SVGAGI. The CDR3 runs to 13 residues. CDR3 residues: CASSYQGRTEAFF. The CDR3 DNA follows: TGTGCCAGCAGTTACCAGGGTCGCACTGAAGCTTTCTTT.